This T cell receptor beta chain was observed in a study of blood T cell repertoires in COVID-19. Study context: Whether acute or convalescent, the COVID-19 samples came from the United States, Italy and Spain. Nucleic acid was either cDNA or gDNA, and it came from T cells, B-cell-depleted T cells, or PBMCs.

The germline V gene has CDR1 MNHEY and CDR2 SVGAGI. The length of the CDR3 is 14 residues. Germline trimming cut 4 bases from V and 7 bases from J; bases unmatched to any gene: 8. Per the original data handling: Reference gene primers were amplified, and this amplification served to estimate nucleated cell counts. Profiled with immunoSEQ multiplex PCR; TCRdb holds only in-frame clones, not every one. V, J and clone size were drawn from that table, and D and trimming were deduced from the DNA. This table has 200,000 to 250,000 clones, 88% appearing once. The sample consisted of peripheral blood. The clonotype originates from a woman aged 60-75 years with acute or convalescent COVID-19. The rearrangement joins TRBV6-5 to TRBJ1-2, with 8 positions matching TRBD1. CDR3 in amino acids: CASSFPGGAGGYTF. CDR3 nucleotides: TGTGCCAGCAGTTTTCCAGGGGGCGCGGGTGGCTACACCTTC.